These 32 T cell receptor beta chains were all obtained from the same sample, sequenced in a study of blood T cell repertoires in COVID-19. Produced via immunoSEQ multiplex PCR; TCRdb's table is partial and in-frame only. The sample yields about 100,000 clones, roughly 91% seen once. The material sequenced was peripheral blood. The receptors shown here come from a human donor in a cohort sampled during active COVID-19.

V gene TRBV18 combines with J gene TRBJ1-1; D is unresolved. This CDR3 contains 11 residues. The V and J ends lost 3 bases and 8 bases respectively, with 7 bases between them. Germline V gene sequence: CDR1 KGHSH, CDR2 LQKENI. Here the CDR3 DNA reads TGTGCCAGCTCACCGTCGGTAGAAGCTTTCTTT. Translation gives CASSPSVEAFF.

The chain uses TRBV9 and TRBJ2-6; D perhaps matches TRBD1 (5 bases). V lost 4 bases, J lost 2 bases, and 10 bases lay in between. CDR3 size: 15 residues. The germline V gene encodes CDR1 SGDLS and CDR2 YYNGEE. This CDR3 reads CASSNQGTGANVLTF. The CDR3 DNA sequence: TGTGCCAGCAGCAACCAGGGTACTGGGGCCAACGTCCTGACTTTC.

The chain couples TRBV19 to TRBJ2-7, with 10 positions matching TRBD2. Germline-derived CDR1 and CDR2 are LNHDA and SQIVND (reference sequence). Losses at the gene ends were 2 bases for V and 2 bases for J; bases not matched to a gene: 9. The CDR3 covers 17 residues. Written as DNA, the CDR3 is TGTGCCAGTAGTATAAACCCCGGGCTAGCGGGGGCCTACGAGCAGTACTTC. This translates into CASSINPGLAGAYEQYF. Filled out from reference TRBV19 and TRBJ2-7, the complete variable domain reads DGGITQSPKYLFRKEGQNVTLSCEQNLNHDAMYWYRQDPGQGLRLIYYSQIVNDFQKGDIAEGYSVSREKKESFPLTVTSAQKNPTAFYLCASSINPGLAGAYEQYFGPGTRLTVT.

V usage is TRBV4-1 and J usage is TRBJ2-7; D might be TRBD2 (6 bases). The CDR3 covers 16 residues. The V and J ends lost 4 bases and 5 bases respectively, with 21 bases between them. The germline CDR1 and CDR2 sequences are MGHRA and YSYEKL. CDR3 in amino acids: CASSPTRRVGENEQYF. CDR3 bases: TGCGCCAGCAGCCCAACTCGGAGGGTTGGAGAGAACGAGCAGTACTTC.

V is TRBV9 and J is TRBJ2-7, with unresolved D. This CDR3 has 12 amino acids. Trimming stripped 3 bases from V and 0 bases from J, with 4 bases between. Germline values: CDR1 SGDLS, CDR2 YYNGEE. The CDR3 loop reads CASSDNSYEQYF. In DNA, the CDR3 is TGTGCCAGCAGCGACAACTCCTACGAGCAGTACTTC.

A few counts support this clone. This chain links TRBV27 with TRBJ1-2, with 7 bases fitting TRBD1. Germline assignment: CDR1 MNHEY and CDR2 SMNVEV (reference sequence). Trimming removed 1 base from V and 3 bases from J; junction bases left unmatched: 8. The CDR3 loop spans 16 amino acids. The CDR3 nucleotides are TGTGCCAGCAGTTTATTAGGTAGTCAGGGGGACTATGGCTACACCTTC. Protein product: CASSLLGSQGDYGYTF.

The chain combines TRBV6-2 or TRBV6-3 with TRBJ1-6; D might be TRBD1 (6 bases). The CDR3 extends over 16 amino acids. The germline gives CDR1 MNHEY, CDR2 SVGEGT. Trimming took off 6 bases at V and 10 bases at J, with 22 bases between the two ends. DNA for the CDR3: TGTGCCAGCAGCCATCGACAGGAAGCCAAGGTGTCACCCCTCCACTTT. The encoded protein is CASSHRQEAKVSPLHF.

This chain connects TRBV9 to TRBJ2-2; 12 bases align to TRBD2. With V trimmed by 0 bases and J by 4 bases, 4 bases remained unmatched. Per the germline V gene, CDR1 is SGDLS and CDR2 is YYNGEE. The CDR3 is 17 residues long. The chain's CDR3 is CASSVETSGRRTGELFF. CDR3 DNA sequence: TGTGCCAGCAGCGTAGAGACTAGCGGGAGACGCACCGGGGAGCTGTTTTTT.

V is TRBV6-5 and J is TRBJ2-3; the match to TRBD2 covers 8 bases. The CDR3 is made up of 16 amino acids. Germline loops: CDR1 MNHEY, CDR2 SVGAGI. Trimming removed 2 bases from V and 1 base from J; junction bases left unmatched: 5. CDR3 nucleotide sequence: TGTGCCAGCAGTTACCTTGGTAGCGGGGGCACAGATACGCAGTATTTT. This encodes CASSYLGSGGTDTQYF.

CDR3 sequence reads: CASSVEQGNSPLHF. The CDR3 nucleotides read TGTGCCAGCAGCGTAGAACAGGGAAATTCACCCCTCCACTTT. The chain has TRBV9 and TRBJ1-6; TRBD1 is a possible D gene (6 bases). CDR1 SGDLS and CDR2 YYNGEE come from the germline V gene. Trimming left V 0 bases short and J 7 bases short, with 8 bases between. The CDR3 contains 14 residues.

The chain combines TRBV7-2 with TRBJ1-5; D is unclear. The CDR3 has 14 residues. The V end lost 1 base, the J end lost 2 bases, and 6 bases lay between the germline ends. Looked up from germline, CDR1 is SGHTA and CDR2 is FQGNSA. The CDR3 region is CASSLGDRNQPQHF. CDR3 DNA sequence: TGTGCCAGCAGCTTAGGCGATCGCAATCAGCCCCAGCATTTT. The whole variable domain, filled in from reference TRBV7-2 and TRBJ1-5, reads GAGVSQSPSNKVTEKGKDVELRCDPISGHTALYWYRQSLGQGLEFLIYFQGNSAPDKSGLPSDRFSAERTGGSVSTLTIQRTQQEDSAVYLCASSLGDRNQPQHFGDGTRLSIL.

This sequence joins TRBV9 and TRBJ1-3, with D unresolved. V lost 3 bases, J lost 0 bases, and 7 bases lay in between. The germline gives CDR1 SGDLS, CDR2 YYNGEE. The CDR3 totals 14 residues. CDR3: CASSASTSGNTIYF. CDR3 nucleotides: TGTGCCAGCAGCGCAAGCACCTCTGGAAACACCATATATTTT.

The genes are TRBV6-5 and TRBJ1-5; D is perhaps TRBD1 (6 bases). The CDR3 length is 13 residues. Per germline, CDR1 MNHEY and CDR2 SVGAGI. The V gene lost 2 bases and the J gene lost 8 bases, with 10 bases spanning the gap. For the CDR3, the DNA is TGTGCCAGCAGTTACCACAGGGAAGAGCCCCAGCATTTT. Residues: CASSYHREEPQHF.

This chain joins TRBV11-2 and TRBJ2-7; 9 bases fit TRBD1. CDR3 length: 17 residues. Germline CDR1 reads SGHAT; CDR2 reads FQNNGV. V shed 5 bases and J 7 bases; nucleotides not matched to a gene: 18. The CDR3 reads CASSISRGTGIVGEQYF. The CDR3, as DNA: TGTGCCAGCAGCATCAGCCGCGGGACAGGGATAGTGGGGGAGCAGTACTTC.

This clone was seen more than once but under ten times. The DNA for the CDR3 is TGTGCTAGTGCCAGAGAAACAGGGTGGAATTCACCCCTCCACTTT. Its protein product is CASARETGWNSPLHF. The chain combines TRBV12-5 with TRBJ1-6, with D possibly being TRBD1 (6 bases). Germline CDR1 and CDR2: LGHNT and FRNRAP. V was shortened by 7 bases and J by 7 bases, with 17 bases between the two germline ends. The CDR3 spans 15 residues.

The chain carries TRBV7-3 and TRBJ2-3, with 13 bases matching TRBD2. The CDR3 runs 15 residues. The germline V gene encodes CDR1 SGHTA and CDR2 FQGTGA. J gave up 4 bases and V 5 bases, and 3 bases lay outside the gene matches. Written as DNA, the CDR3 is TGTGCCAGCAGCGCCACTAGCGGGGGGGCAGATACGCAGTATTTT. Translated: CASSATSGGADTQYF.

The V and J genes are TRBV2 and TRBJ2-1; TRBD2 matches at 8 bases. V shed 6 bases and J 2 bases; nucleotides not matched to a gene: 6. Germline-derived CDR1 and CDR2 are SNHLY and FYNNEI. The CDR3 is made up of 15 amino acids. The CDR3 coding sequence is TGTGCCAGCAGAGAGCGGGAGTCCACCTACAATGAGCAGTTCTTC. This gives the protein CASRERESTYNEQFF.

The CDR3 DNA reads TGTGCCAGCAGTTACGGGAGGGGTCTTAACTATGGCTACACCTTC. This gives the protein CASSYGRGLNYGYTF. J is TRBJ1-2 and V is TRBV6-5, with D tentatively TRBD1 (5 bases). V was shortened by 2 bases and J by 1 base, with 11 bases between the two germline ends. CDR1 MNHEY and CDR2 SVGAGI come from the germline V gene. The CDR3 sequence is 15 residues long.

This chain's CDR3 is CASSQEQGAEGYTF. CDR3 DNA sequence: TGTGCCAGCAGCCAAGAACAGGGGGCAGAGGGCTACACCTTC. V is TRBV3-1 (or the pseudogene TRBV3-2) and J is TRBJ1-2; 9 bases align to TRBD1. The J segment lost 8 bases and the V segment lost 0 bases, leaving 4 bases of the junction unmatched. Germline CDR1 LGHDT, CDR2 YNNKEL (reference sequence). There are 14 residues in the CDR3.

The rearrangement joins TRBV3-1 (or the pseudogene TRBV3-2) to TRBJ2-5; weak D call: TRBD1 (5 bases). Germline CDR1 LGHDT, CDR2 YNNKEL (reference sequence). V was pared by 0 bases and J by 2 bases, with 10 bases between. The CDR3 covers 15 residues. The CDR3 spells CASSQDRQTQETQYF. The CDR3 nucleotides are TGTGCCAGCAGCCAAGATCGACAGACACAAGAGACCCAGTACTTC.

The CDR3 DNA is TGTGCCAGCAGCCGCAACAGCGGCGCTTACAATGAGCAGTTCTTC. As protein: CASSRNSGAYNEQFF. The V and J genes are TRBV6-2 or TRBV6-3 and TRBJ2-1; tentative D call: TRBD2 (5 bases). The CDR3 has 15 amino acids. CDR1 and CDR2 (germline): MNHEY, SVGEGT. Trimming cost V 6 bases and J 4 bases, with 16 bases left between them.

The rearrangement links TRBV15 to TRBJ1-6, with D unclear. The CDR3 has 14 amino acids. Germline values: CDR1 LNHNV, CDR2 YYDKDF (reference sequence). Trimming stripped 0 bases from V and 5 bases from J, with 5 bases between. CDR3 sequence (DNA): TGTGCCACCAGCAGAGACCCCGATAATTCACCCCTCCACTTT. Translation gives CATSRDPDNSPLHF. The full variable domain, in which reference TRBV15 and TRBJ1-6 provide the parts outside the CDR3, is DAMVIQNPRYQVTQFGKPVTLSCSQTLNHNVMYWYQQKSSQAPKLLFHYYDKDFNNEADTPDNFQSRRPNTSFCFLDIRSPGLGDTAMYLCATSRDPDNSPLHFGNGTRLTVT.

V is TRBV28 and J is TRBJ2-2, with TRBD1 matching over 8 bases. The germline V gene encodes CDR1 MDHEN and CDR2 SYDVKM. J lost 3 bases, V lost 1 base, and 1 base had no gene match. The length of the CDR3 is 15 residues. CDR3 sequence reads: CASSLSDRDTGELFF. The CDR3 DNA sequence: TGTGCCAGCAGTTTATCGGACAGGGACACCGGGGAGCTGTTTTTT. Full variable domain (rest looked up from reference TRBV28 and TRBJ2-2): DVKVTQSSRYLVKRTGEKVFLECVQDMDHENMFWYRQDPGLGLRLIYFSYDVKMKEKGDIPEGYSVSREKKERFSLILESASTNQTSMYLCASSLSDRDTGELFFGEGSRLTVL.

The chain joins TRBV7-6 to TRBJ2-3, with 7 nucleotides matching TRBD1. CDR1 is SGHVS and CDR2 is FNYEAQ in the germline V gene. The CDR3 loop spans 15 amino acids. V shed 3 bases and J 2 bases; nucleotides not matched to a gene: 5. CDR3 in DNA: TGTGCCAGCAGCTTTAGGGACAGTTACACAGATACGCAGTATTTT. Translation gives CASSFRDSYTDTQYF.

V gene TRBV5-4 combines with J gene TRBJ2-7, with 9 bases that match TRBD2. Losses at the gene ends were 4 bases for V and 2 bases for J; bases not matched to a gene: 4. The length of the CDR3 is 14 residues. Germline lookup yields CDR1 SGHNT and CDR2 YYREEE (reference sequence). The CDR3 protein is CASSTTSGTYEQYF. The CDR3 nucleotides read TGTGCCAGCAGCACGACTAGCGGAACCTACGAGCAGTACTTC. The variable domain in full, with the rest retrieved from reference TRBV5-4 and TRBJ2-7, is ETGVTQSPTHLIKTRGQQVTLRCSSQSGHNTVSWYQQALGQGPQFIFQYYREEENGRGNFPPRFSGLQFPNYSSELNVNALELDDSALYLCASSTTSGTYEQYFGPGTRLTVT.

The V and J genes are TRBV5-8 and TRBJ2-3; TRBD2 aligns across 10 bases. After removal of 5 bases from V and 2 bases from J, the junction contained 5 bases not matched to a gene. Germline V gene sequence: CDR1 SGHTS, CDR2 YDEGEE. CDR3 length: 15 residues. The CDR3 DNA is TGTGCCAGCAGAATAGCGGGGGGCACCACAGATACGCAGTATTTT. This translates into CASRIAGGTTDTQYF.

The gene calls are TRBV4-3 and TRBJ2-1, with 12 bases identical to TRBD2. The length of the CDR3 is 16 residues. J lost 9 bases, V lost 4 bases, and 10 bases had no gene match. Germline assignment: CDR1 LGHNA and CDR2 YSLEER. The chain's CDR3 is CASSPRLAGVAGEQFF. The CDR3, as DNA: TGCGCCAGCAGCCCCAGACTAGCGGGAGTAGCTGGTGAGCAGTTCTTC.

This chain links TRBV11-2 with TRBJ1-1; 8 bases are shared with TRBD1. This CDR3 contains 16 residues. Losses at the gene ends were 1 base for V and 0 bases for J; bases not matched to a gene: 4. Germline V gene lookup returns CDR1 SGHAT and CDR2 FQNNGV. CDR3 nucleotide sequence: TGTGCCAGCAGCTTAGTCCAGGGGGCAGTGAACACTGAAGCTTTCTTT. Translated: CASSLVQGAVNTEAFF.

The chain is built from TRBV27 and TRBJ2-2; 10 nucleotides align to TRBD1. The length of the CDR3 is 19 residues. CDR1 MNHEY and CDR2 SMNVEV come from the germline V gene (reference sequence). J lost 0 bases, V lost 8 bases, and 15 bases had no gene match. The CDR3 DNA reads TGTGCCAGCCTCGATCGCAGGACAGGGGGGCTTCCGAACACCGGGGAGCTGTTTTTT. Its translation is CASLDRRTGGLPNTGELFF.

This sequence joins TRBV18 and TRBJ1-1; weak D call: TRBD1 (6 bases). Germline CDR1 is KGHSH and CDR2 is LQKENI. The CDR3 extends over 16 amino acids. V shed 4 bases and J shed 0 bases, with 15 bases lying between them. This chain's CDR3 is CASSRRLGHLNTEAFF. The DNA of the CDR3 is TGTGCCAGCTCACGGAGACTGGGACATCTGAACACTGAAGCTTTCTTT.

V gene TRBV6-6 combines with J gene TRBJ1-2, with 8 bases fitting TRBD1. Trimming took 7 bases from V and 5 from J; bases not matched to a gene: 9. Looked up from germline, CDR1 is MNHNY and CDR2 is SVGAGI (reference sequence). The CDR3 spans 14 residues. The CDR3 sequence: CASTPPGQDYGYTF. DNA for the CDR3: TGTGCCAGCACCCCCCCGGGACAGGATTATGGCTACACCTTC.

The CDR3 here is CASSLPGLAREQYF. The CDR3 DNA is TGTGCCAGCAGCTTGCCAGGACTAGCGAGAGAGCAGTACTTC. This sequence joins TRBV5-4 and TRBJ2-7; TRBD2 aligns across 9 bases. The CDR3 runs 14 residues. Unmatched junction bases numbered 6, after V lost 1 base and J lost 7 bases. CDR1 SGHNT and CDR2 YYREEE come from the germline V gene (reference sequence).